This TCR beta chain is from a study of tumor-infiltrating lymphocytes in primary liver carcinoma. Across the whole study: The cohort consisted of patients whose primary liver carcinoma was surgically resected. The tumors ranged from 4.2 to 10 cm across and fell within stage T1-T3 N0M0.

A primer matching the constant region was used to make TCR beta cDNA from approximately 520 ng of total RNA. Each TCR beta library was derived from three nested multiplex PCR rounds that employed slightly modified ARM-PCR. Running ten to eleven cycles apiece, the first two PCR rounds relied on TRBV1-TRBV30 forward primers together with a C-beta reverse primer. TCRdb used MiXCR to reprocess the multiplex PCR reads, holding one entry per CDR3 protein. The sample has 180,000 or so distinct CDR3 sequences; about 60% are singletons. Unsorted whole blood supplied the blood RNA, and germline DNA was isolated too. CDR1 and CDR2 (germline): WNHNN, SYGVQD (reference sequence). The CDR3 totals 13 residues. V was pared by 2 bases and J by 2 bases, with 6 bases between.

This TCR was sampled from a middle-aged man with primary liver carcinoma and hepatitis B virus infection. Sequencing used peripheral blood. The chain employs TRBV10-1 and TRBJ2-5; the D gene is possibly TRBD1 (5 bases). CDR3 protein: CASSEAGQETQYF. The CDR3 nucleotides are TGCGCCAGCAGTGAGGCAGGGCAAGAGACCCAGTACTTC.